This TCR beta chain was found in a study of T cell changes during pregnancy in multiple sclerosis. There are a few counts of this clone. Sequenced by immunoSEQ multiplex PCR; TCRdb stores in-frame clones only, minus some. The top ten clones hold 1.1% to 1.5% of a sample with about 68,000 clones, 92% of them seen once. With 5 bases removed from V and 4 bases from J, the gap between germline ends came to 12 bases. Looked up from germline, CDR1 is LNHDA and CDR2 is SQIVND (reference sequence). The CDR3 length is 14 residues. This sequence originates from a female donor in good health, enrolled as a control in a pregnancy study. The material was peripheral blood, obtained in the second trimester of pregnancy. V is TRBV19 and J is TRBJ1-5; unclear D gene. In DNA, the CDR3 is TGTGCCAGTAGTCCCTCAAACAGAAATCAGCCCCAGCATTTT. It translates to CASSPSNRNQPQHF.